Sequencing of this T cell receptor (beta chain) was carried out in a study of identical twins. This clonotype has ten or more counts. MiXCR, applied by TCRdb to the 5' RACE reads, yields one record per CDR3 protein. The table has 1.5 million or so distinct CDR3 sequences, under 35% seen once. V was cut by 3 bases and J by 9 bases, with 11 bases left in between. The CDR3 contains 12 residues. The sequence was obtained from a newborn girl in good health. The specimen was cord blood. The chain combines TRBV12-3 or TRBV12-4 with TRBJ1-2; D is possibly TRBD1 (5 bases). This chain's CDR3 is CASSLAGRSYTF. The DNA for the CDR3 is TGTGCCAGCAGTTTGGCAGGGCGGAGCTACACCTTC.